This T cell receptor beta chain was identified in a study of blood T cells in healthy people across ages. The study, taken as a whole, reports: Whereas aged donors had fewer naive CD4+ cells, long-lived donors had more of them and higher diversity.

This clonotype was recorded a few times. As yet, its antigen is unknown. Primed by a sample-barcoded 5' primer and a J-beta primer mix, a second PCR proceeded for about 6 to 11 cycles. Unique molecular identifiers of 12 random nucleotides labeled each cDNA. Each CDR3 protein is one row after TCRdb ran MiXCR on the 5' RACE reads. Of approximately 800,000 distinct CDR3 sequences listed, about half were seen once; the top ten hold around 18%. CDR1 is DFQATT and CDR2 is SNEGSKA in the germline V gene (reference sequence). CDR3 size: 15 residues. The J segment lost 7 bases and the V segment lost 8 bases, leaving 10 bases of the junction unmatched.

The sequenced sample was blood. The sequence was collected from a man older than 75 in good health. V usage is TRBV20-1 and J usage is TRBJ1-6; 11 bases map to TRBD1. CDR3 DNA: TGCAGTACTAAATTAGGACAGGGGGCAAATTCACCCCTCCACTTT. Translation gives CSTKLGQGANSPLHF.